This TCR beta chain stems from a study of blood T cell repertoires in COVID-19. Across the whole study: Samples representing acute and convalescent COVID-19 were sourced from the United States, Italy and Spain. PBMCs, B-cell-depleted T cells, or T cells provided the cDNA or gDNA that made up the material.

CDR1 MNHNS and CDR2 SASEGT come from the germline V gene. The CDR3 sequence is 15 residues long. V lost 0 bases, J lost 3 bases, and 12 bases lay in between. Original analysis: For nucleated cells, counts were estimated from reference gene primer amplification. The repertoire was sequenced with immunoSEQ multiplex PCR; TCRdb's copy has only in-frame clones and lacks some. The V and J calls and clone size are taken from that table; D and trimming were inferred from the DNA. This sample has roughly 330,000 clones, with 80% to 90% found just once. All enrollees were roughly 18 to 89 years old and from roughly 26 US areas.

This chain links TRBV6-1 with TRBJ2-7, with unresolved D. Sequenced input: PBMCs or T cells enriched from blood (not recorded which). The sequence derives from a man aged 30-40 years who had recovered from COVID-19. This chain's CDR3 is CASSEALHFSYEQYF. In DNA form, the CDR3 reads TGTGCCAGCAGTGAAGCGCTTCATTTTAGCTACGAGCAGTACTTC.